This TCR beta chain comes out of a study of OX40 agonist ivuxolimab in advanced cancers. In the study overall: Patients took ivuxolimab, an agonistic anti-OX40 (CD134) antibody.

About this clone: A read error may account for a junction end that differs from germline.

This CDR3 comprises 12 residues. The germline gives CDR1 GTSNPN, CDR2 SVGIG (reference sequence). Only in-frame clones appear in the TCRdb table, and some are missing; sequencing was by immunoSEQ multiplex PCR. The data hold 85,000 to 95,000 clones, with about 91% observed a single time. Blood sampling took place at baseline, cycle 4 day 1, and cycle 7 day 1. The sequencing here drew on CD4+ or CD8+ T cells sorted from blood, taken in a trial of the OX40 agonist ivuxolimab. The receptor was derived from an adult with an advanced solid tumor such as melanoma, head and neck, liver or kidney cancer. The chain joins TRBV30 to TRBJ2-7; the D gene is possibly TRBD2 (6 bases). CDR3 in amino acids: CAWSASSVRANF. In DNA form, the CDR3 reads TGTGCCTGGAGTGCTTCTAGCGTTCGTGCCAACTTC.